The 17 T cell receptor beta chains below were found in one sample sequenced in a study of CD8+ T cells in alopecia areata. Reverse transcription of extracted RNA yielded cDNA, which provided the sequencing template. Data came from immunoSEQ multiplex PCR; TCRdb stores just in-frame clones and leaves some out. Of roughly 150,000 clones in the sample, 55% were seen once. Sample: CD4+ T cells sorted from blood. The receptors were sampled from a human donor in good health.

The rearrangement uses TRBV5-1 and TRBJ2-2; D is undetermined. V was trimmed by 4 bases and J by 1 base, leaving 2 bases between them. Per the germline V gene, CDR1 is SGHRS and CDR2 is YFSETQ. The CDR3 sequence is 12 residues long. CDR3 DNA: TGCGCCAGCAGCCAGAACACCGGGGAGCTGTTTTTT. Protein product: CASSQNTGELFF.

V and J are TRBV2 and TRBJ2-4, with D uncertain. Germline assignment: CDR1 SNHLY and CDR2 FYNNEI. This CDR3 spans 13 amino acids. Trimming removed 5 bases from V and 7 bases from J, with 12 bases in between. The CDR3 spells CASSPSQVNIQYF. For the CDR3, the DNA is TGTGCCAGCAGTCCCTCCCAAGTGAACATTCAGTACTTC.

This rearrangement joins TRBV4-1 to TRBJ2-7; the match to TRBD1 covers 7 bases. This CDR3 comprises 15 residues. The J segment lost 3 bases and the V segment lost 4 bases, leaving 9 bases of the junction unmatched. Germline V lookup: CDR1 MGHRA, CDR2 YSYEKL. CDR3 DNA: TGCGCCAGCAGCCCCGGACAGGCAGGGGACTACGAGCAGTACTTC. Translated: CASSPGQAGDYEQYF.

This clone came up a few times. The CDR3 region is CASSGDSGRVGETQYF. The DNA for the CDR3 is TGTGCCAGCAGTGGTGATAGCGGGAGAGTAGGCGAGACCCAGTACTTC. V gene TRBV2 combines with J gene TRBJ2-5; 9 bases map to TRBD2. This CDR3 spans 16 amino acids. V lost 4 bases and J lost 5; bases outside the gene matches: 11. In germline, CDR1 is SNHLY, CDR2 FYNNEI.

CDR3: CASSLTPSNQPQHF. CDR3 DNA sequence: TGTGCCAGCAGTTTGACTCCCAGCAATCAGCCCCAGCATTTT. The chain is built from TRBV28 and TRBJ1-5, with D unresolved. V was shortened by 3 bases and J by 1 base, with 7 bases between the two germline ends. Germline V gene sequence: CDR1 MDHEN, CDR2 SYDVKM. The CDR3 extends over 14 amino acids.

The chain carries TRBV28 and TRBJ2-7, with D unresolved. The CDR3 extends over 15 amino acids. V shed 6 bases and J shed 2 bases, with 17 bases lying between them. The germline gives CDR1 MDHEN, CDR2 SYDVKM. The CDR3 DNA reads TGTGCCAGCAGCCCTCTCCAGTCGTTCACCTACGAGCAGTACTTC. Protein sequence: CASSPLQSFTYEQYF.

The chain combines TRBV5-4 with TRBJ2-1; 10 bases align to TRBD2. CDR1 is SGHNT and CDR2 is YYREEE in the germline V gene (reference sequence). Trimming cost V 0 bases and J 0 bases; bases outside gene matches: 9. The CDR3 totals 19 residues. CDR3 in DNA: TGTGCCAGCAGCTTGGTTTGGCTAGCGGGAGACCCCTCCTACAATGAGCAGTTCTTC. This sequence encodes CASSLVWLAGDPSYNEQFF. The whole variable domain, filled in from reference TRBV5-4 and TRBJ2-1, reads ETGVTQSPTHLIKTRGQQVTLRCSSQSGHNTVSWYQQALGQGPQFIFQYYREEENGRGNFPPRFSGLQFPNYSSELNVNALELDDSALYLCASSLVWLAGDPSYNEQFFGPGTRLTVL.

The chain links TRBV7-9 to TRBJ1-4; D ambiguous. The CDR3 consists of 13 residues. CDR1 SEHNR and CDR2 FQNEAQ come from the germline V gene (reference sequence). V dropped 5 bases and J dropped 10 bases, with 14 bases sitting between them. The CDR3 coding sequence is TGTGCCAGCAGCCCTGATGGTCCTCTAAAACTGTTTTTT. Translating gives CASSPDGPLKLFF.

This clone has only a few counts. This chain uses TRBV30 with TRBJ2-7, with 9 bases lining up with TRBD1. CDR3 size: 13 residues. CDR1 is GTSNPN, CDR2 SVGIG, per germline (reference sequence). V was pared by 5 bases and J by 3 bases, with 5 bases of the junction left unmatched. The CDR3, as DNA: TGTGCCTGGGGGACAGGGACTAACTACGAGCAGTACTTC. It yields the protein CAWGTGTNYEQYF.

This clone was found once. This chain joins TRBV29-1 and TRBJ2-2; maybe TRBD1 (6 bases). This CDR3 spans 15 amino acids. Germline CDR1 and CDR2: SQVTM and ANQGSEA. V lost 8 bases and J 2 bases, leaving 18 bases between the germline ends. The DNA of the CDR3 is TGCAGCTACTCGACAGGAAGGACTAACACCGGGGAGCTGTTTTTT. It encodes CSYSTGRTNTGELFF.

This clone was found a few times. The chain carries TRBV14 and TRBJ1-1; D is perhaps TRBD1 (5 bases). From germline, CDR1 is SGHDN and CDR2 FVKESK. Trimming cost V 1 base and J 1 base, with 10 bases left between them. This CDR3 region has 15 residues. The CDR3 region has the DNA TGTGCCAGCAGCCAAGGGGGCAGCGGGAACACTGAAGCTTTCTTT. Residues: CASSQGGSGNTEAFF.

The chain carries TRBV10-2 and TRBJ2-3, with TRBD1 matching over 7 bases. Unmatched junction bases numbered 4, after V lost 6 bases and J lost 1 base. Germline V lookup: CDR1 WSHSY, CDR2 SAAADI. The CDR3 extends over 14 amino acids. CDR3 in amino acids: CASRRGLGTDTQYF. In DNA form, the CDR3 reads TGCGCCAGCAGGAGGGGGCTCGGCACAGATACGCAGTATTTT.

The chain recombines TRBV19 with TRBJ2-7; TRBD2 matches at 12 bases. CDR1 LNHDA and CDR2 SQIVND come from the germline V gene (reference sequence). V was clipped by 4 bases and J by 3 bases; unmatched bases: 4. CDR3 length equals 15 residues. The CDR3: CASSRTSGIDYEQYF. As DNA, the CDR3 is TGTGCCAGTAGTAGGACTAGCGGGATAGACTACGAGCAGTACTTC.

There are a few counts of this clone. CDR3: CSVESRGRIAEAFF. Here the CDR3 DNA reads TGCAGCGTTGAGTCCAGGGGGCGAATCGCTGAAGCTTTCTTT. The chain links TRBV29-1 to TRBJ1-1; 8 nucleotides line up with TRBD1. After removal of 3 bases from V and 6 bases from J, the junction contained 9 bases not matched to a gene. In germline, CDR1 is SQVTM, CDR2 ANQGSEA. The CDR3 sequence is 14 residues long.

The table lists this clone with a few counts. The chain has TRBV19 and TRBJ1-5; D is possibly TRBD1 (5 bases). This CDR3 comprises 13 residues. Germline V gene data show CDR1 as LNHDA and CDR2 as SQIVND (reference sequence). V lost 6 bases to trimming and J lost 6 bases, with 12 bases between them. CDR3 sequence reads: CASRAPGSQPQHF. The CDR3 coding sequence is TGTGCCAGTAGAGCCCCAGGGAGTCAGCCCCAGCATTTT.

The CDR3: CASSLGTSSYGYTF. The CDR3 DNA is TGCGCCAGCAGCTTAGGGACAAGTTCCTATGGCTACACCTTC. The chain carries TRBV5-1 and TRBJ1-2, with D possibly being TRBD1 (6 bases). The germline gives CDR1 SGHRS, CDR2 YFSETQ. CDR3 length: 14 amino acids. Between the trimmed V and J ends, which lost 2 bases and 4 bases, there was a span of 12 bases.

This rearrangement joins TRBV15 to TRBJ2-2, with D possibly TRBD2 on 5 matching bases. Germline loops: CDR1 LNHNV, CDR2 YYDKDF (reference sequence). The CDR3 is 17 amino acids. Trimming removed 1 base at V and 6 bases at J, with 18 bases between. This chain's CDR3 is CATSRVALEVSAGELFF. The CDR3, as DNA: TGTGCCACCAGCAGAGTGGCACTAGAGGTATCTGCCGGGGAGCTGTTTTTT.